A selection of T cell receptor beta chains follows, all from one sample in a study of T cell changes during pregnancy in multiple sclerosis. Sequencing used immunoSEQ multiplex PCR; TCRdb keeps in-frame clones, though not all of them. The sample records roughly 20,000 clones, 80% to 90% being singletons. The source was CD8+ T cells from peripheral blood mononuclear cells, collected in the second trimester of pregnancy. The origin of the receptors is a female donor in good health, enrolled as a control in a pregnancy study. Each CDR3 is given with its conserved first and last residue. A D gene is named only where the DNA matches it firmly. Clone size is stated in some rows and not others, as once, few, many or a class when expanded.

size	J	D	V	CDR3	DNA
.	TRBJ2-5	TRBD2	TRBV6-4	CASSDSAGAAQTQYF	TGTGCCAGCAGTGACTCTGCGGGAGCCGCGCAGACCCAGTACTTC
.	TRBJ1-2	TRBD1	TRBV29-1	CSGGTGSLYGYTF	TGCAGCGGAGGGACAGGGTCTTTGTATGGCTACACCTTC
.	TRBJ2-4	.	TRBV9	CASSSGVLGIQYF	TGTGCCAGCAGCTCGGGAGTCTTGGGCATTCAGTACTTC
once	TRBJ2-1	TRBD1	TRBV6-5	CASGYRGSYNEQFF	TGTGCCAGCGGGTACAGGGGCTCCTACAATGAGCAGTTCTTC
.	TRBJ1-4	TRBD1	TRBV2	CAIRDSNEKLFF	TGTGCCATTCGGGACAGCAATGAAAAACTGTTTTTT
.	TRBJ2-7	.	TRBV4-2	CASSQEPGYEQYF	TGTGCCAGCAGCCAAGAACCGGGCTACGAGCAGTACTTC
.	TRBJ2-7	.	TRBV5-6	CASSWWGGLSEQYF	TGTGCCAGCAGCTGGTGGGGGGGCCTAAGCGAGCAGTACTTC
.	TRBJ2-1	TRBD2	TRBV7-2	CASSLTSGGYNEQFF	TGTGCCAGCAGCTTAACTAGCGGGGGCTACAATGAGCAGTTCTTC
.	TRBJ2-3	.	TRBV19	CASSNPDSGGTDTQYF	TGTGCCAGTAGTAACCCGGATAGCGGCGGCACAGATACGCAGTATTTT
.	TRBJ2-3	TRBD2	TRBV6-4	CASSDGLAGDRAQYF	TGTGCCAGCAGTGACGGACTAGCGGGAGACAGGGCGCAGTATTTT
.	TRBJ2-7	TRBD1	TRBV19	CASSLSTGFYEQYF	TGTGCCAGTAGTCTCTCGACAGGGTTCTACGAGCAGTACTTC
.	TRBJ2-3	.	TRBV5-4	CASSFSAESTDTQYF	TGTGCCAGCAGCTTTAGCGCCGAGAGCACAGATACGCAGTATTTT
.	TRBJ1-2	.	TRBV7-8	CASSSTANYGYTF	TGTGCCAGCAGCTCGACAGCTAACTATGGCTACACCTTC
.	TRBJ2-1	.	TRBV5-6	CASSLHYNEQFF	TGTGCCAGCAGCTTACATTACAATGAGCAGTTCTTC
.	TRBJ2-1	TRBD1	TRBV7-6	CASSLPDRGSYNEQFF	TGTGCCAGCAGCTTGCCTGACAGGGGTTCCTACAATGAGCAGTTCTTC
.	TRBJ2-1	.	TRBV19	CASSIQDSSYNEQFF	TGTGCCAGTAGTATCCAGGATAGCTCCTACAATGAGCAGTTCTTC
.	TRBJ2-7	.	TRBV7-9	CASSLEARYEQYF	TGTGCCAGCAGCTTAGAAGCGCGCTACGAGCAGTACTTC
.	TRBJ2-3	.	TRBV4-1	CASSQGLGSTDTQYF	TGCGCCAGCAGCCAAGGGTTGGGCAGCACAGATACGCAGTATTTT
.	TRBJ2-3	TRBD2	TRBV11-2	CASSLLGGLSTDTQYF	TGTGCCAGCAGCTTATTGGGAGGGCTCAGCACAGATACGCAGTATTTT
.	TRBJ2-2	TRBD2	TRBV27	CATTKTSGPMSTGELFF	TGTGCCACCACGAAGACTAGCGGCCCCATGTCCACCGGGGAGCTGTTTTTT
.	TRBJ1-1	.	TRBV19	CASSHLGGNTEAFF	TGTGCCAGTAGTCACCTCGGAGGGAACACTGAAGCTTTCTTT
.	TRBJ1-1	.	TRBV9	CASSVARGGNTEAFF	TGTGCCAGCAGCGTAGCTCGGGGAGGGAACACTGAAGCTTTCTTT
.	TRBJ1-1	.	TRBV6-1	CASSYGGEAFF	TGTGCCAGCAGTTACGGGGGTGAAGCTTTCTTT
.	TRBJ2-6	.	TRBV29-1	CSVEDYGNSGANVLTF	TGCAGCGTTGAAGATTACGGTAACTCTGGGGCCAACGTCCTGACTTTC
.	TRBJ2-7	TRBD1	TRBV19	CASSGTGFHEQYF	TGTGCCAGTAGCGGGACAGGGTTCCACGAGCAGTACTTC
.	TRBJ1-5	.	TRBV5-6	CASSIGGDRGGQHF	TGTGCCAGCAGCATCGGGGGGGATCGGGGCGGCCAGCATTTT
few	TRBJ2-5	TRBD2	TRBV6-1	CASSELAGGQETQYF	TGTGCCAGCAGTGAACTAGCGGGAGGGCAAGAGACCCAGTACTTC
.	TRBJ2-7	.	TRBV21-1	CASSKRDSSYEQYF	TGTGCCAGCAGCAAAAGGGACAGCTCCTACGAGCAGTACTTC
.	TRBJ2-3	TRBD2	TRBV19	CASTLWGGSDTDTQYF	TGTGCCAGTACCCTGTGGGGAGGGTCTGATACAGATACGCAGTATTTT
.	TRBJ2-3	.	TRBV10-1	CASSESIPDTQYF	TGCGCCAGCAGTGAGTCTATTCCAGATACGCAGTATTTT
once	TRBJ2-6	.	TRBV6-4	CASSRGESDLGANVLTF	TGTGCCAGCAGTCGGGGAGAGTCAGATCTTGGGGCCAACGTCCTGACTTTC
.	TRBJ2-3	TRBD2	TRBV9	CASSSWLAASTDTQYF	TGTGCCAGCAGCTCATGGCTAGCGGCCTCCACAGATACGCAGTATTTT
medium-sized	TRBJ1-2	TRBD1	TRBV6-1	CASSDDRESNGYTF	TGTGCCAGCAGTGACGACAGGGAATCGAATGGCTACACCTTC
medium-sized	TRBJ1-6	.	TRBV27	CATRQFRNSPLHF	TGTGCCACCCGACAGTTCAGGAATTCACCCCTCCACTTT
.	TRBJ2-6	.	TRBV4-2	CASSQGDTSSGANVLTF	TGTGCCAGCAGCCAGGGGGACACCAGCTCTGGGGCCAACGTCCTGACTTTC
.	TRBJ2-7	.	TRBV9	CASSTQTGGSSYEQYF	TGTGCCAGCAGCACCCAGACTGGAGGGTCGTCCTACGAGCAGTACTTC
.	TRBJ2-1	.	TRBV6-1	CASREWATPYNEQFF	TGTGCCAGCAGGGAATGGGCTACCCCTTACAATGAGCAGTTCTTC
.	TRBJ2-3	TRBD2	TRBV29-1	CSVRGEGDTQYF	TGCAGCGTACGAGGGGAGGGAGATACGCAGTATTTT
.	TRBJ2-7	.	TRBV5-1	CASSQTGGYEQYF	TGCGCCAGCAGCCAAACTGGAGGTTACGAGCAGTACTTC
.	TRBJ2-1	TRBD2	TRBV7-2	CASRQTSGSSYNEQFF	TGTGCCAGCAGACAAACTAGCGGGAGCTCCTACAATGAGCAGTTCTTC
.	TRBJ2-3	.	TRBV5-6	CASSLRVGESTDTQYF	TGTGCCAGCAGCTTGAGGGTAGGGGAATCGACAGATACGCAGTATTTT
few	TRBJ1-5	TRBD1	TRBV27	CASSLYGFGDRNQPQHF	TGTGCCAGCAGTTTATACGGGTTCGGGGACAGGAATCAGCCCCAGCATTTT
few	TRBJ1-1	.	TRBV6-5	CASSRPGTQNTEAFF	TGTGCCAGCAGTCGACCCGGGACACAGAACACTGAAGCTTTCTTT
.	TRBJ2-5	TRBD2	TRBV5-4	CASSLPRGGETQYF	TGTGCCAGCAGTTTACCCCGGGGAGGGGAGACCCAGTACTTC
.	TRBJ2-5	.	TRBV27	CASSRLDFTGTQYF	TGTGCCAGCAGTAGGCTGGACTTCACCGGGACCCAGTACTTC